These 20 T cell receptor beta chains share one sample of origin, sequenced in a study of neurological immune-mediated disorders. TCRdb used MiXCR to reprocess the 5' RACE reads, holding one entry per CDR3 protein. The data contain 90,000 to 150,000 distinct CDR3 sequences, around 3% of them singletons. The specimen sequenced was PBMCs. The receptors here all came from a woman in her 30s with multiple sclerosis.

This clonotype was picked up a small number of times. In nucleotides, the CDR3 is TGTGCCAGCTCACTTCCGGGGCAAGATACGCAGTATTTT. This translates into CASSLPGQDTQYF. The gene calls are TRBV18 and TRBJ2-3, with D tentatively TRBD1 or TRBD2 (5 bases each). The CDR3 is 13 amino acids. Looked up from germline, CDR1 is KGHSH and CDR2 is LQKENI. V was trimmed by 4 bases and J by 5 bases, leaving 10 bases between them.

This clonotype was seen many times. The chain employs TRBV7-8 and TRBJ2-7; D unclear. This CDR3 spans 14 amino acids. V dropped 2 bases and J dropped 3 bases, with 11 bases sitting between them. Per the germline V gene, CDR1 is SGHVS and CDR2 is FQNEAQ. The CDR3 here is CASSLSPHNYEQYF. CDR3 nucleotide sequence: TGTGCCAGCAGCTTATCTCCACACAACTACGAGCAGTACTTC.

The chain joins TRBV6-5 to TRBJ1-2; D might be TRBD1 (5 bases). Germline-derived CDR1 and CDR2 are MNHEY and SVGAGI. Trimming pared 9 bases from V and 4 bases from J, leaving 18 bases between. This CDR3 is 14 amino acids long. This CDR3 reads CASSGALSGYGYTF. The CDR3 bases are TGTGCCAGTTCCGGGGCCCTAAGCGGCTATGGCTACACCTTC.

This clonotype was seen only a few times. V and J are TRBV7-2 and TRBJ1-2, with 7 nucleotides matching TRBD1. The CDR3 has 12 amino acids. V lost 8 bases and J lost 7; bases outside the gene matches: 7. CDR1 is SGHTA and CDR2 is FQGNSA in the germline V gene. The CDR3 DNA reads TGTGCCAGCCGGGACAGTCGTAGTGGCTACACCTTC. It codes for CASRDSRSGYTF.

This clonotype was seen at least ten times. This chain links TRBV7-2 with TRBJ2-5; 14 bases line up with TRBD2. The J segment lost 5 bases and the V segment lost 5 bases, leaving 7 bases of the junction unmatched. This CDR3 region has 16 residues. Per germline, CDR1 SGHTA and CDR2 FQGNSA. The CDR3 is CASSLGTSGGKETQYF. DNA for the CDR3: TGTGCCAGCAGCCTCGGGACTAGCGGGGGCAAGGAGACCCAGTACTTC.

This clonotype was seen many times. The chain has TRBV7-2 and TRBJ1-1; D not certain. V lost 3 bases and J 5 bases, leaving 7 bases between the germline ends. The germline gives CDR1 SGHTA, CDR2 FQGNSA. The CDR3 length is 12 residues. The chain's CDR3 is CASSFHGTEAFF. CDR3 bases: TGTGCCAGCAGCTTTCATGGGACTGAAGCTTTCTTT. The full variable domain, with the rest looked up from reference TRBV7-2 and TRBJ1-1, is GAGVSQSPSNKVTEKGKDVELRCDPISGHTALYWYRQSLGQGLEFLIYFQGNSAPDKSGLPSDRFSAERTGGSVSTLTIQRTQQEDSAVYLCASSFHGTEAFFGQGTRLTVV.

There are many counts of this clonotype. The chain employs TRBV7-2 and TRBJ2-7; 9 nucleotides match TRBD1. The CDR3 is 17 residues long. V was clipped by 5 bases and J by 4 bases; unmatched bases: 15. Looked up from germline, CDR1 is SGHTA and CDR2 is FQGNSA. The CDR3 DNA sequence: TGTGCCAGCAGCCCACGTCCCGGGACAGGGAAGATGTACGAGCAGTACTTC. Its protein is CASSPRPGTGKMYEQYF. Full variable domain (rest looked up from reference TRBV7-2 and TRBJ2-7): GAGVSQSPSNKVTEKGKDVELRCDPISGHTALYWYRQSLGQGLEFLIYFQGNSAPDKSGLPSDRFSAERTGGSVSTLTIQRTQQEDSAVYLCASSPRPGTGKMYEQYFGPGTRLTVT.

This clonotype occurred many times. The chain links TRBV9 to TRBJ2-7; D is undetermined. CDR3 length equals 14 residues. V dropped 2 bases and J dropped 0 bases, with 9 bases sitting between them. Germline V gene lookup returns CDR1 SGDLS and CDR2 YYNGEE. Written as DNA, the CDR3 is TGTGCCAGCAGCGTTGCCACAAGCTCCTACGAGCAGTACTTC. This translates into CASSVATSSYEQYF.

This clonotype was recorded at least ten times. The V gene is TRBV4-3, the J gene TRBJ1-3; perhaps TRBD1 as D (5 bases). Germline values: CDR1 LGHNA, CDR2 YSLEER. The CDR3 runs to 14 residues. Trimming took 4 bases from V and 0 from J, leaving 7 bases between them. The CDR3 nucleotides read TGCGCCAGCAGCCCAGACAGCTCTGGAAACACCATATATTTT. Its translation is CASSPDSSGNTIYF.

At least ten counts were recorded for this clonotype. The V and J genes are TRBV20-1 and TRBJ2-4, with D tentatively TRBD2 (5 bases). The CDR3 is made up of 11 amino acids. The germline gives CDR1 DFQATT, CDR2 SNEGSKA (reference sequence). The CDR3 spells CSGGAKNIQYF. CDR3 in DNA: TGCAGCGGAGGCGCCAAAAACATTCAGTACTTC.

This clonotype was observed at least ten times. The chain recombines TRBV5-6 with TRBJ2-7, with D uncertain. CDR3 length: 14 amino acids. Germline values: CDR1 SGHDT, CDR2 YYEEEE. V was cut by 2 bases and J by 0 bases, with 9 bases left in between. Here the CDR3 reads CASSLGISSYEQYF. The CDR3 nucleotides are TGTGCCAGCAGCTTAGGGATTAGCTCCTACGAGCAGTACTTC.

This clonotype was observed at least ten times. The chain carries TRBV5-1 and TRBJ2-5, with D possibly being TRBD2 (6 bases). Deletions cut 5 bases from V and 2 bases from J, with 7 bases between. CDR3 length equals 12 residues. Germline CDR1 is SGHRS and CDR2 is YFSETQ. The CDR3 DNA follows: TGCGCCAGCAGGGGGGGACAAGAGACCCAGTACTTC. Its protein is CASRGGQETQYF.

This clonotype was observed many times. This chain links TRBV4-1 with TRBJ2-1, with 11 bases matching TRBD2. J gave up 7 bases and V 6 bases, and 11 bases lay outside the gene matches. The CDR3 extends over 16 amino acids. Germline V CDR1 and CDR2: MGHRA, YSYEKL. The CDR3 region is CASRPTISGGVNEQFF. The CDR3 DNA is TGCGCCAGCAGACCCACCATTAGCGGGGGGGTTAATGAGCAGTTCTTC.

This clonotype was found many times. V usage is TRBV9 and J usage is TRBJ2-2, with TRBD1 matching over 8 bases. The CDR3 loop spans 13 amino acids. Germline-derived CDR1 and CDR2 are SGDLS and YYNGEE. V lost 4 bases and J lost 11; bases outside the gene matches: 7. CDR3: CASSYRTGNELFF. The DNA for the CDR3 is TGTGCCAGCAGCTATAGGACAGGGAACGAGCTGTTTTTT.

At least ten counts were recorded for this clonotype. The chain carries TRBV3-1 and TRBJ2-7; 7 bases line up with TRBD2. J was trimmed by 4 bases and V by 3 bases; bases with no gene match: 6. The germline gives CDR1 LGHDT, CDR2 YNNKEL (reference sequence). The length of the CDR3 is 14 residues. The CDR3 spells CASSQREGRYEQYF. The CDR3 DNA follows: TGTGCCAGCAGCCAGAGGGAGGGCCGTTACGAGCAGTACTTC.

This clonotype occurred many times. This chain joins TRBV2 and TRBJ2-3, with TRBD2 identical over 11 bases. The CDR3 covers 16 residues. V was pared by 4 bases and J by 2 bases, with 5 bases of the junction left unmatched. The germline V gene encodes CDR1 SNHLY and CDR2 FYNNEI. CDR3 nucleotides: TGTGCCAGCAGTGTTCTAGCGGGAGGTACCACAGATACGCAGTATTTT. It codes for CASSVLAGGTTDTQYF.

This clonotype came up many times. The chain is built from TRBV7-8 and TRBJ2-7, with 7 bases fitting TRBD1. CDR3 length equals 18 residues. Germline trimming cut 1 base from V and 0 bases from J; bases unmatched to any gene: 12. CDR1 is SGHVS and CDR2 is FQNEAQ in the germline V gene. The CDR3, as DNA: TGTGCCAGCAGCTTAGGAAAAGGGGGCACGGTATCCTCCTACGAGCAGTACTTC. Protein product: CASSLGKGGTVSSYEQYF.

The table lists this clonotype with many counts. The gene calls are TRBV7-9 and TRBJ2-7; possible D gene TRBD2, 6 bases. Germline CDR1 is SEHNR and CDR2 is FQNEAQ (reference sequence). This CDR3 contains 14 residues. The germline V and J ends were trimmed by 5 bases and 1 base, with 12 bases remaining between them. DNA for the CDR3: TGTGCCAGCAGCGCCTCGGGAGCGTCCTACGAGCAGTACTTC. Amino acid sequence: CASSASGASYEQYF.

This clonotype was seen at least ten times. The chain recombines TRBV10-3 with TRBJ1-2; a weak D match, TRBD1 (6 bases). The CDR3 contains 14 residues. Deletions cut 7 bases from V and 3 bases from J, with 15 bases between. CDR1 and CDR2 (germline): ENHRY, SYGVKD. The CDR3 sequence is CAITRDTLDYGYTF. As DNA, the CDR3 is TGTGCCATCACCCGGGACACTTTGGACTATGGCTACACCTTC.

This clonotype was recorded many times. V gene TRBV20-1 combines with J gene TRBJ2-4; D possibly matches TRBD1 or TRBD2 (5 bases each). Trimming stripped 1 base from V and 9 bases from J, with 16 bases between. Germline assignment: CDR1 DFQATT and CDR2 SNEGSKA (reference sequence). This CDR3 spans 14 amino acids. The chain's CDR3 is CSARGGPGGAIQYF. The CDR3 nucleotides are TGCAGTGCTAGAGGTGGGCCTGGGGGAGCCATTCAGTACTTC.